This T cell receptor (beta chain) was recorded in a study of metastatic and nonmetastatic thyroid tumors. About the research overall: The comparison covered peripheral blood and tumor or nodule tissue in malignant and benign thyroid patients.

As originally analysed: The authors used CDR3 differences across clinicopathological groups to build a distant-metastasis classifier for papillary thyroid cancer. Via MiXCR, TCRdb re-called the PCR reads. TCRdb's processing, not the study's, gives the V and J calls here. This sample has around 20,000 clones, with more than 20% found just once. Regarding the study as a whole: Significantly greater TCR beta diversity was reportedly found in malignant thyroid tumors than in benign nodules (in blood and tumor).

This clone was found many times. As yet, its antigen is unknown. No patient had received any treatment before thyroid surgery. This CDR3 has 18 residues. V lost 0 bases and J lost 3; bases outside the gene matches: 8. Germline V gene sequence: CDR1 MRHNA, CDR2 SNTAGT. This rearrangement joins TRBV6-4 to TRBJ2-2; 9 bases match TRBD1. The TCR originated in a male donor with papillary thyroid cancer or a benign thyroid nodule (not recorded which). Some clones in this sample may be carry-over from other donors' samples. The sequenced material came from blood. CDR3 sequence reads: CASSDSNTGGAHTGELFF. CDR3 sequence (DNA): TGTGCCAGCAGTGACTCAAACACAGGGGGCGCGCACACCGGGGAGCTGTTTTTT.